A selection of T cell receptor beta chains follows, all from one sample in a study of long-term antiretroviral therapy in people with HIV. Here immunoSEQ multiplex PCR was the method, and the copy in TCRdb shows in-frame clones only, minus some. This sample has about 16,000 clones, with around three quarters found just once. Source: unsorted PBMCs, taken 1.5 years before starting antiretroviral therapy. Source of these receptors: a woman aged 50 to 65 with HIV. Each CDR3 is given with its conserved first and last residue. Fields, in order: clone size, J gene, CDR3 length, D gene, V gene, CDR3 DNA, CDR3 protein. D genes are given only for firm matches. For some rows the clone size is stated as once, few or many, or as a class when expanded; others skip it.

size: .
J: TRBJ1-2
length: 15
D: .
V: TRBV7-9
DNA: TGTGCCAGCAGCTCCCCGTCCCGGACAGAAACTGGCTACACCTTC
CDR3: CASSSPSRTETGYTF

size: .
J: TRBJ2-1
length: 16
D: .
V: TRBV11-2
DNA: TGTGCCAGCAGCCCAACGCAGGGGGGGGCCTACAATGAGCAGTTCTTC
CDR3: CASSPTQGGAYNEQFF

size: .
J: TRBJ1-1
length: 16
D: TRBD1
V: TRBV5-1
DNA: TGCGCCAGCAGCTACTTTGACAGGGGGGTGGACACTGAAGCTTTCTTT
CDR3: CASSYFDRGVDTEAFF

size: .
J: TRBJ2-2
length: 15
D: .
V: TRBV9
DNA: TGTGCCAGCAGCGTAGCTAGCCACAACACCGGGGAGCTGTTTTTT
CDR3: CASSVASHNTGELFF

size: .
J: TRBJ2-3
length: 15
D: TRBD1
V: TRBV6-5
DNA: TGTGCCAGCAGTCCCGGGACAGGGACTGTGGATACGCAGTATTTT
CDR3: CASSPGTGTVDTQYF

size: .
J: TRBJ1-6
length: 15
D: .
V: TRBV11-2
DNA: TGTGCCAGCAGCTTAAGGTCAGGTTCGAATTCACCCCTCCACTTT
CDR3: CASSLRSGSNSPLHF

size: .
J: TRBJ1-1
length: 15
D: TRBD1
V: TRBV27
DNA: TGTGCCAGCAGTTTAAGGGGGCGGGGGAACACTGAAGCTTTCTTT
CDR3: CASSLRGRGNTEAFF

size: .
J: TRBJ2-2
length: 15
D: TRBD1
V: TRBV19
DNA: TGTGCCAGTAGTACTTGGGACAGGCACACCGGGGAGCTGTTTTTT
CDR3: CASSTWDRHTGELFF

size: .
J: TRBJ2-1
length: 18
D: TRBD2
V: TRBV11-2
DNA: TGTGCCAGCAGCACGCCGGGACTAGCGGGGAGTGGGTACAATGAGCAGTTCTTC
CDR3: CASSTPGLAGSGYNEQFF

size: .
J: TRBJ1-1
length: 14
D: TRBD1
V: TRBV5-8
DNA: TGTGCCAGCAGCCCCAGGACAGGACCGACCGGGGCTTTCTTT
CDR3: CASSPRTGPTGAFF

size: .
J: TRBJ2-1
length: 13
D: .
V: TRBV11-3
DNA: TGTGCCAGCAGCCCCGTTGGGCGGAATGAGCAGTTCTTC
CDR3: CASSPVGRNEQFF

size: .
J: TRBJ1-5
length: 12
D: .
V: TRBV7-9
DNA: TGTGCCAGCTCACCACCGGGGGGGCCCCAGCATTTT
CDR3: CASSPPGGPQHF

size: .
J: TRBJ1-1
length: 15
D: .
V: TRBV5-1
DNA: TGCGCCAGCAGCCCCCCGGACAGAATGGGCACTGAAGCTTTCTTT
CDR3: CASSPPDRMGTEAFF

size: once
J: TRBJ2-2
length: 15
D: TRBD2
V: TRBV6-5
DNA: TGTGCCAGCAAAGAGGGACTAGCGGGGCCCGGGGAGCTGTTTTTT
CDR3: CASKEGLAGPGELFF

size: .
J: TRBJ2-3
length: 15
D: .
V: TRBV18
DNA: TGTGCCAGCTCACCACGGCGACTAGAATCAGATACGCAGTATTTT
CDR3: CASSPRRLESDTQYF

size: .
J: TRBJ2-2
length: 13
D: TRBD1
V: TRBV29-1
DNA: TGCAGCGCACGACAGGGGCCCACCGGGGAGCTGTTTTTT
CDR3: CSARQGPTGELFF

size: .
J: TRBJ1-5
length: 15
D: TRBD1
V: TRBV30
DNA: TGTGCCTGGAGTGTACGGGACAGAGATAATCAGCCCCAGCATTTT
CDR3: CAWSVRDRDNQPQHF

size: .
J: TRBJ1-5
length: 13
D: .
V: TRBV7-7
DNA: TGTGCCAGCAGCTTAGATAGCAATCAGCCCCAGCATTTT
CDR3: CASSLDSNQPQHF

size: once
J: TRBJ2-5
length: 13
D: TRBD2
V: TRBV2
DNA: TGTGCCAGCAGTTGGGGGGGTGGAGAGACCCAGTACTTC
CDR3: CASSWGGGETQYF

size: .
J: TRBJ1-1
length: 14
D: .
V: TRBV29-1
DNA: TGCAGCGCTCTACCTGGGGGAATTGACACTGAAGCTTTCTTT
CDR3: CSALPGGIDTEAFF

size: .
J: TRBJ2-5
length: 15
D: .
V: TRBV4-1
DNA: TGCGCCAGCAGCCAAAGCCGGGACCCGAAACAGACCCAGTACTTC
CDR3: CASSQSRDPKQTQYF

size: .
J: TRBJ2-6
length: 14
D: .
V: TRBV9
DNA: TGTGCCAGCAGCCAGGGTGCTGGGGCCAACGTCCTGACTTTC
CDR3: CASSQGAGANVLTF

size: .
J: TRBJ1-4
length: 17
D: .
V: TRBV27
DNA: TGTGCCAGCAGTTTATCGGTAGAGAATTTGAGATATGAAAAACTGTTTTTT
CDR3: CASSLSVENLRYEKLFF

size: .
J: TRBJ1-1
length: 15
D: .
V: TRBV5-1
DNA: TGCGCCAGCAGCCGGGGTAAGAATATGAACACTGAAGCTTTCTTT
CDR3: CASSRGKNMNTEAFF

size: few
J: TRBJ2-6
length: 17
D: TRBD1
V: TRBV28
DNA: TGTGCCGGAAAACCGGGACAGGGGGCCGCCGGGGCCAACGTCCTGACTTTC
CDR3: CAGKPGQGAAGANVLTF

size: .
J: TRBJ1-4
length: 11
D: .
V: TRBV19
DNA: TGTGCCAGTAGTGTGTCTGAAAAACTGTTTTTT
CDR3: CASSVSEKLFF

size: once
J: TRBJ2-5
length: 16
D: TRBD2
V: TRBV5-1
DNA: TGCGCCAGCTCTATTGGGTCTAGCGGGCCCCAAGAGACCCAGTACTTC
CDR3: CASSIGSSGPQETQYF

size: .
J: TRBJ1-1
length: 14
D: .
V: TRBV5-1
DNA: TGCGCCAGCGCACCGGGCTTCCCGGACACTGAAGCTTTCTTT
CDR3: CASAPGFPDTEAFF

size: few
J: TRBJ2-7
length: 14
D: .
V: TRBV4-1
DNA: TGCGCCAGCAGCCAAGAGGTCTCCATCCACGAGCAGTACTTC
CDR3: CASSQEVSIHEQYF

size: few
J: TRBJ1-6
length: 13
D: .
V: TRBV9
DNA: TGTGCCAGCGGCAGGGTGAATAATTCACCCCTCCACTTT
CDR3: CASGRVNNSPLHF

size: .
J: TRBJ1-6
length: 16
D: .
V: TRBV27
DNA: TGTGCCAGCAGTTTATCAACACTTTCCTATAATTCACCCCTCCACTTT
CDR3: CASSLSTLSYNSPLHF

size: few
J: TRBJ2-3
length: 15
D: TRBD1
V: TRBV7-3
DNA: TGTGCCAGCAGCGACGCCGGGACAGGGGGGGTGGCGCAGTATTTT
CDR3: CASSDAGTGGVAQYF

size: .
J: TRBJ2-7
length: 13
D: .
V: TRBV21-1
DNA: TGTGCCAGCAGCAAGTGGGTGGGTTACGAGCAGTACTTC
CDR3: CASSKWVGYEQYF

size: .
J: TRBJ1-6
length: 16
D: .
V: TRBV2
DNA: TGTGCCAGCAGCGAGTGGGGGAGCTCCTATAATTCACCCCTCCACTTT
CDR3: CASSEWGSSYNSPLHF

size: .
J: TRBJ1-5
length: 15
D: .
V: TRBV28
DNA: TGTGCCAGCAGTTTATCGTCTCCGCTGGATCAGCCCCAGCATTTT
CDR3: CASSLSSPLDQPQHF

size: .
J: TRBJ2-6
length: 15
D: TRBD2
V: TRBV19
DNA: TGTGCCAGCTCGGGGGGAGAGGCTGGGGCCAACGTCCTGACTTTC
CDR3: CASSGGEAGANVLTF

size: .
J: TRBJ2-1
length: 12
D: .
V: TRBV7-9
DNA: TGTGCCAGCAGCTTACTAACGAGGGTGCAGTTCTTC
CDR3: CASSLLTRVQFF

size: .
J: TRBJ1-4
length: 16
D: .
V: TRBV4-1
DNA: TGCGCCAGCAGCCAAGATTGGGCAGGGAAGACGGAAAAACTGTTTTTT
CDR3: CASSQDWAGKTEKLFF

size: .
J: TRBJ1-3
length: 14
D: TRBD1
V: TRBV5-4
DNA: TGTGCCAGCAGCTTGGACCAGGGGGCTAACACCATATATTTT
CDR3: CASSLDQGANTIYF

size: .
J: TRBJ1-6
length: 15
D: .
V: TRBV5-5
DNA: TGTGCCAGCAGCTTGGAGTCGGTCGGGAATTCACCCCTCCACTTT
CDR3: CASSLESVGNSPLHF

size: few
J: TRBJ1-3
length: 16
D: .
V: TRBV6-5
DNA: TGTGCCAGCAGTTACCGCGAAGGGGGCTCTGGAAACACCATATATTTT
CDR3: CASSYREGGSGNTIYF

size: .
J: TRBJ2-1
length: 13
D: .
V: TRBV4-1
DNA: TGCGCCAGCAGTCACACTGTACTCAATGAGCAGTTCTTC
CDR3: CASSHTVLNEQFF

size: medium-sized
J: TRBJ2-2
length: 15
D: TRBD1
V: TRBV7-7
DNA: TGTGCCAGCACTCTTGGACAGGGAAACACCGGGGAGCTGTTTTTT
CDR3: CASTLGQGNTGELFF

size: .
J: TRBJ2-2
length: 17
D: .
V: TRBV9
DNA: TGTGCCAGCAGCGTAGCTCAACAGCTCGCGAACACCGGGGAGCTGTTTTTT
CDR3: CASSVAQQLANTGELFF

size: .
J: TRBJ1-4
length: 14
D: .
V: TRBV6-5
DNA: TGTGCCAGCAGTCCACTAGGTAGAGGGGAAAAACTGTTTTTT
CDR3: CASSPLGRGEKLFF

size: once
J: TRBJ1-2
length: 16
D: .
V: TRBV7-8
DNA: TGTGCCAGCAGCTTAGGGCAGACCCTAAACCCCTATGGCTACACCTTC
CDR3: CASSLGQTLNPYGYTF

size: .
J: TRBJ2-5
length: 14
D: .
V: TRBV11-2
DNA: TGTGCCAGCAGCTTAACCGGGTACCAAGAGACCCAGTACTTC
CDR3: CASSLTGYQETQYF

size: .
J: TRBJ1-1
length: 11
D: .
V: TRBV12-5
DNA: TGTGCTAGTGGTTTAAGGACTGAAGCTTTCTTT
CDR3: CASGLRTEAFF

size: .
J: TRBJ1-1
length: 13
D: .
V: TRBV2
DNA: TGTGCCAGCAGTGCTCTCGGGGGGACTGAAGCTTTCTTT
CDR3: CASSALGGTEAFF

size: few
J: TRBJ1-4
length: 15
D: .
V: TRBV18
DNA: TGTGCCAGCTCACCACTCGGAACAACTAATGAAAAACTGTTTTTT
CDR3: CASSPLGTTNEKLFF